Reported below is one T cell receptor beta chain. The data are from a study of blood T cell repertoires in COVID-19. Study information: T cells, B-cell-depleted T cells, or PBMCs supplied cDNA or gDNA.

The CDR3 totals 13 residues. The germline V gene has CDR1 WSHSY and CDR2 SAAADI. V lost 6 bases and J lost 12; bases outside the gene matches: 8. Profiled with immunoSEQ multiplex PCR; TCRdb holds only in-frame clones, not every one. The sample records over 250,000 clones, around 90% being singletons. The source is a man between 45 and 60 years old with acute or convalescent COVID-19. The chain has TRBV10-2 and TRBJ1-2; 12 positions agree with TRBD1. Material for sequencing was peripheral blood. The CDR3 spells CASRAPGQGAHTF. The CDR3 coding sequence is TGCGCCAGCAGAGCGCCGGGACAGGGGGCGCACACCTTC.